This entry features one T cell receptor beta chain sequence. Assay used: immunoSEQ multiplex PCR; TCRdb lists only in-frame clones, some missing. In the table there are more than 30,000 clones, around 90% of which are singletons. Germline V gene data show CDR1 as LNHDA and CDR2 as SQIVND (reference sequence). V shed 5 bases and J shed 11 bases, with 22 bases lying between them. CDR3 length: 15 residues. The sample comes from a study of T cell changes during pregnancy in multiple sclerosis. This chain uses TRBV19 with TRBJ1-5; a possible D gene is TRBD1 (6 bases). Sequences were derived from CD4+ T cells from peripheral blood mononuclear cells, sampled in the third trimester of pregnancy. The origin of this receptor is a female donor in good health, enrolled as a control in a pregnancy study. The CDR3 coding sequence is TGTGCCAGTAGTTCCCGGGACACCCTACGCAGAGCCCAGCATTTT. Its protein is CASSSRDTLRRAQHF.